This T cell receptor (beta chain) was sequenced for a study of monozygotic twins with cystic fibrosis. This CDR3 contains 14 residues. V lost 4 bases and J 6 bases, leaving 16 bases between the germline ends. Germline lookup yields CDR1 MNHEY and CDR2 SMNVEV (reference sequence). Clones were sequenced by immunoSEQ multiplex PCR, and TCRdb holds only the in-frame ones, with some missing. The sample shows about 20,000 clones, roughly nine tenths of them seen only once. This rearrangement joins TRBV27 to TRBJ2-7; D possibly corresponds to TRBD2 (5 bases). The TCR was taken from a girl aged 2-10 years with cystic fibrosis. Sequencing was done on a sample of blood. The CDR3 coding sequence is TGTGCCAGCAGTTCGGACTCCTGGCAGGCCGAGCAGTACTTC. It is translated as CASSSDSWQAEQYF.